The 27 T cell receptor beta chains presented below share a single source sample, sequenced in a study of T cell changes during pregnancy in multiple sclerosis. The repertoire was sequenced with immunoSEQ multiplex PCR; TCRdb's copy has only in-frame clones and lacks some. This sample has about 12,000 clones; approximately 84% occur once, and the top ten carry approximately 10%. Sample: CD8+ T cells from peripheral blood mononuclear cells, taken after pregnancy. The receptors shown here come from a female donor in good health, enrolled as a control in a pregnancy study.

The chain has TRBV4-2 and TRBJ2-7; 7 positions agree with TRBD1. CDR3 length equals 14 residues. Germline V gene lookup returns CDR1 LGHNA and CDR2 YNFKEQ. V gave up 6 bases and J gave up 2 bases; unmatched junction bases: 7. This CDR3 reads CASRPRQGPYEQYF. The CDR3, as DNA: TGTGCCAGCAGACCTAGACAGGGACCCTACGAGCAGTACTTC.

The chain has TRBV5-4 and TRBJ1-2; D gene uncertain. In germline, CDR1 is SGHNT, CDR2 YYREEE (reference sequence). The V end lost 5 bases, the J end lost 3 bases, and 23 bases lay between the germline ends. The CDR3 has 17 residues. This CDR3 is CASRDPGMEGDYYGYTF. In DNA form, the CDR3 reads TGTGCCAGCAGGGATCCGGGCATGGAGGGAGACTACTATGGCTACACCTTC.

The chain uses TRBV27 and TRBJ2-5, with 7 bases aligning to TRBD1. The V gene's germline CDR1 is MNHEY and CDR2 SMNVEV (reference sequence). Germline trimming cut 5 bases from V and 0 bases from J; bases unmatched to any gene: 3. The CDR3 spans 14 residues. The CDR3 region has the DNA TGTGCCAGCAGTACCGACAGGGACCAAGAGACCCAGTACTTC. Translating it yields CASSTDRDQETQYF.

This clone qualifies as medium-sized. The genes are TRBV7-9 and TRBJ1-5; 10 bases match TRBD1. V shed 5 bases and J 1 base; nucleotides not matched to a gene: 5. The CDR3 runs to 16 residues. Germline-derived CDR1 and CDR2 are SEHNR and FQNEAQ (reference sequence). Written as DNA, the CDR3 is TGTGCCAGCAGCCCTGGACAGGGGGGGAGCAATCAGCCCCAGCATTTT. Translation: CASSPGQGGSNQPQHF.

The CDR3 DNA follows: TGTGCCTGGAGTGTAGCTGACGAGCAGTACTTC. As protein: CAWSVADEQYF. The V call is TRBV30, the J call TRBJ2-7; no definite D call. The germline V gene encodes CDR1 GTSNPN and CDR2 SVGIG (reference sequence). The CDR3 covers 11 residues. The germline V and J ends were trimmed by 0 bases and 5 bases, with 5 bases remaining between them.

The chain uses TRBV9 and TRBJ2-3; 8 bases align to TRBD1. The junction had 4 bases not matched to a gene; V was cut back by 3 bases and J by 1 base. Germline CDR1 and CDR2: SGDLS and YYNGEE. The CDR3 runs 15 residues. CDR3 sequence: CASSAGGYRTDTQYF. In DNA form, the CDR3 reads TGTGCCAGCAGCGCAGGGGGCTATCGCACAGATACGCAGTATTTT.

The chain uses TRBV7-3 and TRBJ1-1, with D hard to call. Per the germline V gene, CDR1 is SGHTA and CDR2 is FQGTGA. CDR3 length: 14 amino acids. Trimming took 6 bases from V and 3 from J, leaving 14 bases between them. This CDR3 reads CASRSPGGDTEAFF. The CDR3 nucleotides read TGTGCCAGCAGGTCCCCGGGAGGAGACACTGAAGCTTTCTTT.

By share of the sample, this clone is medium-sized. The chain is built from TRBV4-2 and TRBJ2-1, with TRBD1 as a possible D gene (6 bases). Trimming took 1 base from V and 6 from J, leaving 16 bases between them. The CDR3 runs 16 residues. Looked up from germline, CDR1 is LGHNA and CDR2 is YNFKEQ. The CDR3 sequence is CASSQGHGEGGNEQFF. In nucleotides, the CDR3 is TGTGCCAGCAGCCAAGGTCACGGGGAAGGGGGCAATGAGCAGTTCTTC.

The V call is TRBV6-1, the J call TRBJ2-1; 8 nucleotides match TRBD2. Trimming at V came to 1 base and at J to 4 bases, leaving 3 bases not matched to a gene. Germline CDR1 reads MNHNS; CDR2 reads SASEGT. The CDR3 has 15 amino acids. For the CDR3, the DNA is TGTGCCAGCAGTGAAGGTAGCGGGGATTACAATGAGCAGTTCTTC. This translates into CASSEGSGDYNEQFF.

The rearrangement links TRBV9 to TRBJ2-5; the D gene is possibly TRBD2 (6 bases). The CDR3 extends over 15 amino acids. V lost 0 bases and J 5 bases, leaving 14 bases between the germline ends. Per the germline V gene, CDR1 is SGDLS and CDR2 is YYNGEE. The CDR3 bases are TGTGCCAGCAGCGTAGACCCGGGAGTAATGGAGACCCAGTACTTC. Protein: CASSVDPGVMETQYF.

This chain connects TRBV4-3 to TRBJ2-2; 12 bases align to TRBD2. V gave up 1 base and J gave up 3 bases; unmatched junction bases: 6. The germline V gene encodes CDR1 LGHNA and CDR2 YSLEER. The CDR3 sequence is 18 residues long. The CDR3 nucleotides read TGCGCCAGCAGCCAAGTGCTAGCGGGAGGGCTGGACACCGGGGAGCTGTTTTTT. Protein product: CASSQVLAGGLDTGELFF.

The chain carries TRBV6-5 and TRBJ1-1; D is ambiguous. The CDR3 length is 13 residues. Germline V gives CDR1 MNHEY, CDR2 SVGAGI. The ends were cut back, 2 bases at V and 1 base at J, with 5 bases in the middle. The CDR3 DNA follows: TGTGCCAGCAGTTACACCGGGAACACTGAAGCTTTCTTT. Amino acid sequence: CASSYTGNTEAFF.

The chain joins TRBV7-8 to TRBJ2-2; TRBD2 matches at 7 bases. Germline assignment: CDR1 SGHVS and CDR2 FQNEAQ. The CDR3 covers 17 residues. With V trimmed by 1 base and J by 6 bases, 11 bases remained unmatched. The CDR3 nucleotides read TGTGCCAGCAGCTTAGAAGCGGTGGGCCTAGCGGCCGGGGAGCTGTTTTTT. This sequence encodes CASSLEAVGLAAGELFF. The entire variable domain, with the rest obtained from reference TRBV7-8 and TRBJ2-2, is as follows: GAGVSQSPRYKVAKRGQDVALRCDPISGHVSLFWYQQALGQGPEFLTYFQNEAQLDKSGLPSDRFFAERPEGSVSTLKIQRTQQEDSAVYLCASSLEAVGLAAGELFFGEGSRLTVL.

This chain uses TRBV7-9 with TRBJ2-3; TRBD2 might be the D (6 bases). Between the trimmed V and J ends, which lost 1 base and 4 bases, there was a span of 9 bases. The CDR3 length is 14 residues. Germline V gene lookup returns CDR1 SEHNR and CDR2 FQNEAQ (reference sequence). CDR3 coding DNA: TGTGCCAGCAGCTTAGACGGGGGTTCAGATACGCAGTATTTT. It yields the protein CASSLDGGSDTQYF.

This clone was observed a handful of times. This chain connects TRBV4-3 to TRBJ2-7, with a weak D call TRBD2 (6 bases). V was cut by 0 bases and J by 0 bases, with 12 bases left in between. Germline V gene data show CDR1 as LGHNA and CDR2 as YSLEER. The CDR3 covers 16 residues. CDR3 bases: TGCGCCAGCAGCCAAGAGTGGGGGGACTCCTCCTACGAGCAGTACTTC. Translating gives CASSQEWGDSSYEQYF.

CDR3 in DNA: TGTGCCAGCTCACACAGCGGGCTACTGACGGCCTACAATGAGCAGTTCTTC. Translation gives CASSHSGLLTAYNEQFF. V usage is TRBV18 and J usage is TRBJ2-1; D possibly corresponds to TRBD2 (6 bases). V lost 4 bases and J lost 2, with 18 bases in between. CDR3 length: 17 residues. Germline loops: CDR1 KGHSH, CDR2 LQKENI.

The V and J genes are TRBV7-9 and TRBJ2-7, with TRBD2 as a possible D gene (5 bases). V dropped 0 bases and J dropped 5 bases, with 11 bases sitting between them. The CDR3 spans 14 residues. Germline V lookup: CDR1 SEHNR, CDR2 FQNEAQ (reference sequence). This CDR3 reads CASSLAWSGDEQYF. The CDR3 region has the DNA TGTGCCAGCAGCTTAGCATGGTCCGGGGACGAGCAGTACTTC. The full variable domain, with the rest looked up from reference TRBV7-9 and TRBJ2-7, is DTGVSQNPRHKITKRGQNVTFRCDPISEHNRLYWYRQTLGQGPEFLTYFQNEAQLEKSRLLSDRFSAERPKGSFSTLEIQRTEQGDSAMYLCASSLAWSGDEQYFGPGTRLTVT.

V is TRBV5-1 and J is TRBJ2-3; no definite D call. Germline-derived CDR1 and CDR2 are SGHRS and YFSETQ. The length of the CDR3 is 15 residues. V was pared by 0 bases and J by 0 bases, with 8 bases between. CDR3 sequence (DNA): TGCGCCAGCAGCTTGGCCGCGATAAGCACAGATACGCAGTATTTT. Its protein is CASSLAAISTDTQYF.

The chain carries TRBV7-9 and TRBJ1-1, with D hard to call. Germline CDR1 is SEHNR and CDR2 is FQNEAQ (reference sequence). Trimming removed 5 bases at V and 1 base at J, with 8 bases between. CDR3 length: 13 residues. The CDR3 DNA sequence: TGTGCCAGCAGCATCCGGGAGAACACTGAAGCTTTCTTT. This gives the protein CASSIRENTEAFF. The variable domain in full, with the rest retrieved from reference TRBV7-9 and TRBJ1-1, is DTGVSQNPRHKITKRGQNVTFRCDPISEHNRLYWYRQTLGQGPEFLTYFQNEAQLEKSRLLSDRFSAERPKGSFSTLEIQRTEQGDSAMYLCASSIRENTEAFFGQGTRLTVV.

This chain links TRBV9 with TRBJ2-1; 8 bases align to TRBD1. CDR3 size: 15 residues. The germline V gene has CDR1 SGDLS and CDR2 YYNGEE. The trim removed 6 bases at V and 0 bases at J, leaving 5 bases unmatched. For the CDR3, the DNA is TGTGCCAGCACCACGGGACAGGTCTCCTACAATGAGCAGTTCTTC. It specifies CASTTGQVSYNEQFF. Combining the CDR3 with reference TRBV9 and TRBJ2-1 gives the whole variable domain DSGVTQTPKHLITATGQRVTLRCSPRSGDLSVYWYQQSLDQGLQFLIQYYNGEERAKGNILERFSAQQFPDLHSELNLSSLELGDSALYFCASTTGQVSYNEQFFGPGTRLTVL.

The V gene is TRBV6-1, the J gene TRBJ2-2; 8 positions match TRBD2. CDR3 size: 16 residues. V was pared by 2 bases and J by 10 bases, with 12 bases of the junction left unmatched. Per the germline V gene, CDR1 is MNHNS and CDR2 is SASEGT. The CDR3 nucleotides are TGTGCCAGCAGTGAAATGGCGGGGGGAGCTTTCGAGGAGCTGTTTTTT. This sequence encodes CASSEMAGGAFEELFF.

The chain carries TRBV27 and TRBJ1-2; TRBD1 matches 7 bases. This CDR3 has 16 residues. The junction had 12 bases not matched to a gene; V was cut back by 6 bases and J by 2 bases. Germline values: CDR1 MNHEY, CDR2 SMNVEV (reference sequence). The CDR3 bases are TGTGCCAGCAGCCTGGGACAGACACCCTTCAACTATGGCTACACCTTC. Its protein is CASSLGQTPFNYGYTF.

The J gene is TRBJ2-7, the V gene TRBV25-1; the D gene is possibly TRBD1 (5 bases). The CDR3 has 14 amino acids. Germline-derived CDR1 and CDR2 are MGHDK and SYGVNS. V was pared by 7 bases and J by 0 bases, with 13 bases between. The CDR3 reads CASIPGQGSYEQYF. CDR3 DNA: TGTGCCAGCATTCCAGGACAAGGCTCCTACGAGCAGTACTTC.

The rearrangement links TRBV4-1 to TRBJ2-3, with 12 bases matching TRBD2. Germline V gives CDR1 MGHRA, CDR2 YSYEKL. The CDR3 loop spans 18 amino acids. The V and J ends lost 2 bases and 2 bases, in that order; junction bases with no gene match: 8. CDR3 nucleotide sequence: TGCGCCAGCAGCCAATTGGCTCTAGCGGGAGGGGACACAGATACGCAGTATTTT. Its translation: CASSQLALAGGDTDTQYF.

V and J are TRBV5-1 and TRBJ1-1; D not resolved. This CDR3 is 15 amino acids long. V lost 0 bases to trimming and J lost 1 base, with 10 bases between them. Per germline, CDR1 SGHRS and CDR2 YFSETQ. As DNA, the CDR3 is TGCGCCAGCAGCTTGGATCTGGGAGGGAACACTGAAGCTTTCTTT. This gives the protein CASSLDLGGNTEAFF.

CDR3 loop: CATSSEGGGGVETQYF. Written as DNA, the CDR3 is TGTGCCACCAGCAGCGAGGGCGGGGGAGGAGTTGAGACCCAGTACTTC. The chain couples TRBV15 to TRBJ2-5; TRBD2 aligns across 7 bases. The CDR3 runs 16 residues. The J segment lost 5 bases and the V segment lost 3 bases, leaving 12 bases of the junction unmatched. Germline CDR1 and CDR2: LNHNV and YYDKDF (reference sequence). Combining the CDR3 with reference TRBV15 and TRBJ2-5 gives the whole variable domain DAMVIQNPRYQVTQFGKPVTLSCSQTLNHNVMYWYQQKSSQAPKLLFHYYDKDFNNEADTPDNFQSRRPNTSFCFLDIRSPGLGDTAMYLCATSSEGGGGVETQYFGPGTRLLVL.

The gene calls are TRBV10-2 and TRBJ2-1; 13 nucleotides line up with TRBD2. CDR3 length: 15 residues. Germline trimming cut 6 bases from V and 7 bases from J; bases unmatched to any gene: 6. The germline V gene encodes CDR1 WSHSY and CDR2 SAAADI. The CDR3 DNA reads TGCGCCAGCAGCGTACCGGGACTAGCGGGGAATGAGCAGTTCTTC. Translation gives CASSVPGLAGNEQFF.